This T cell receptor (beta chain) originates from a study of metastatic and nonmetastatic thyroid tumors. Study as a whole: Samples came from malignant and benign thyroid patients, and repertoires were compared across blood and tumor or nodule tissue.

V dropped 2 bases and J dropped 3; count of bases not matched to a gene: 4. In germline, CDR1 is DFQATT, CDR2 SNEGSKA (reference sequence). The CDR3 has 13 amino acids. Thyroid surgery was preceded by no treatment in any patient. MiXCR reprocessed the PCR reads for TCRdb. The sample has tens of thousands of clones; about 25% are singletons. This clone was counted a few times. The chain carries TRBV20-1 and TRBJ2-7; 7 bases fit TRBD2. The sequence came from a male donor with papillary thyroid cancer or a benign thyroid nodule (not recorded which). Some clones in this sample may be carry-over from other donors' samples. Sequencing was carried out using blood. CDR3 amino acids: CSARTLADYEQYF. Here the CDR3 DNA reads TGCAGTGCTAGAACTCTAGCGGACTACGAGCAGTACTTC.